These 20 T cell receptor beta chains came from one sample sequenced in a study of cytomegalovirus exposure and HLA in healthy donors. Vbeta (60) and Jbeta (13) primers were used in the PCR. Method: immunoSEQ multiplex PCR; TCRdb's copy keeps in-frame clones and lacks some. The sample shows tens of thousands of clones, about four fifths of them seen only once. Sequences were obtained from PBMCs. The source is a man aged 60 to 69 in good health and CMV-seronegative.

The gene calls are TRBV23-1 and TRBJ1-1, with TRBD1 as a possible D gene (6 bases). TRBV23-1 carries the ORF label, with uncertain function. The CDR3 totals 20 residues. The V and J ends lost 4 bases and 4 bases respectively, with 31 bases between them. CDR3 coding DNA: TGCGCCAGCAGTCCCGCGGGGGCTAATGAGTCGAGCGAGGGGGGCACTGAAGCTTTCTTT. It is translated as CASSPAGANESSEGGTEAFF.

The CDR3 loop is CASSLASGYNSPLHF. In DNA, the CDR3 is TGTGCCAGCAGCTTAGCTTCGGGTTATAATTCACCCCTCCACTTT. This sequence joins TRBV7-9 and TRBJ1-6; the D is unclear. The germline CDR1 and CDR2 sequences are SEHNR and FQNEAQ (reference sequence). The V end lost 0 bases, the J end lost 4 bases, and 7 bases lay between the germline ends. CDR3 length: 15 residues.

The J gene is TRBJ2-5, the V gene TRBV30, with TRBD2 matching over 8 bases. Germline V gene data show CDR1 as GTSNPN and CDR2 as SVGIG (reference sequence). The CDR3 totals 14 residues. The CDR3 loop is CAYTRVAGQETQYF. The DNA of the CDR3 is TGTGCGTATACGAGGGTAGCGGGGCAAGAGACCCAGTACTTC.

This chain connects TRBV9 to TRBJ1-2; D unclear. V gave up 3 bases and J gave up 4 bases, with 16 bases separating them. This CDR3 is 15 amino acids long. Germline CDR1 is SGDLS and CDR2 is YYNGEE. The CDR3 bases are TGTGCCAGCAGCGAAGGCGGGTACGGGTCCTATGGCTACACCTTC. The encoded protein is CASSEGGYGSYGYTF.

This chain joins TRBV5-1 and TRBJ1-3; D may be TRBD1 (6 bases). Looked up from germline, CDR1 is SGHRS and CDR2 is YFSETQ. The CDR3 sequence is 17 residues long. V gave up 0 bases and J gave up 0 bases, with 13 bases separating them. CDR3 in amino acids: CASSLEGGPSSGNTIYF. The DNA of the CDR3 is TGCGCCAGCAGCTTGGAGGGGGGGCCTAGCTCTGGAAACACCATATATTTT.

CDR3 protein: CASSIRGFMNTEAFF. The CDR3 bases are TGTGCCAGTAGTATACGGGGGTTCATGAACACTGAAGCTTTCTTT. V is TRBV19 and J is TRBJ1-1; tentatively, D is TRBD1 (5 bases). Germline V lookup: CDR1 LNHDA, CDR2 SQIVND (reference sequence). V lost 2 bases to trimming and J lost 0 bases, with 10 bases between them. The CDR3 sequence is 15 residues long.

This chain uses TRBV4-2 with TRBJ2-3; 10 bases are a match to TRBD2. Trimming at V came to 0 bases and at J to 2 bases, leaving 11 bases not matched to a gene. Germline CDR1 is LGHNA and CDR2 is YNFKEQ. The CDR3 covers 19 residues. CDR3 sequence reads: CASSQDRQTAGGNTDTQYF. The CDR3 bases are TGTGCCAGCAGCCAAGACCGCCAGACAGCGGGGGGGAACACAGATACGCAGTATTTT.

CDR3 bases: TGTGCCAGCAGGTTCGGGACAGGGGTACAGCCCCAGCATTTT. This sequence encodes CASRFGTGVQPQHF. This chain links TRBV6-6 with TRBJ1-5; 10 nucleotides match TRBD1. V shed 6 bases, J shed 7 bases, and the junction held 6 bases outside the gene matches. Germline V gene lookup returns CDR1 MNHNY and CDR2 SVGAGI (reference sequence). The CDR3 has 14 amino acids.

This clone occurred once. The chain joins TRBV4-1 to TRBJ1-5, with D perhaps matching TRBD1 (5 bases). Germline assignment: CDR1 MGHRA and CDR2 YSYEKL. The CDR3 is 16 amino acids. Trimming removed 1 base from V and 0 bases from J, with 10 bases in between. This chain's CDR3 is CASSQVGAYSNQPQHF. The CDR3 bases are TGCGCCAGCAGCCAAGTTGGGGCTTATAGCAATCAGCCCCAGCATTTT.

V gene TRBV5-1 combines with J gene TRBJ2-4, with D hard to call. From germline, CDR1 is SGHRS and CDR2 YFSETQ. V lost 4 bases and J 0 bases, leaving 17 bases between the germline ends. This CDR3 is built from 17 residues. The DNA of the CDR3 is TGCGCCAGCAGCGCGGAGACTTCAAGCTTAGCCAAAAACATTCAGTACTTC. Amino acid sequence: CASSAETSSLAKNIQYF. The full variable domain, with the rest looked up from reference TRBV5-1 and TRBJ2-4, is KAGVTQTPRYLIKTRGQQVTLSCSPISGHRSVSWYQQTPGQGLQFLFEYFSETQRNKGNFPGRFSGRQFSNSRSEMNVSTLELGDSALYLCASSAETSSLAKNIQYFGAGTRLSVL.

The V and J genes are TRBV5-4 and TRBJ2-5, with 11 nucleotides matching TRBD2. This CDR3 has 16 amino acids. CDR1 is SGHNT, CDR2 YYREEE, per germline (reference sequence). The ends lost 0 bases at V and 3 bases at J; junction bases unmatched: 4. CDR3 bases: TGTGCCAGCAGCTTGGAGCTAGCGGGGGGTGAAGAGACCCAGTACTTC. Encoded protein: CASSLELAGGEETQYF.

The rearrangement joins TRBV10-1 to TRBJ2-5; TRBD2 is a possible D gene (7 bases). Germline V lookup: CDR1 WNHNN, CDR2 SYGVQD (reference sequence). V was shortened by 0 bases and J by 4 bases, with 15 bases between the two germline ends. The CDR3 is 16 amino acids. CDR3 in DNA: TGCGCCAGCAGTGAGTCCCGGCTTGGGGGGGCAGAGACCCAGTACTTC. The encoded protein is CASSESRLGGAETQYF.

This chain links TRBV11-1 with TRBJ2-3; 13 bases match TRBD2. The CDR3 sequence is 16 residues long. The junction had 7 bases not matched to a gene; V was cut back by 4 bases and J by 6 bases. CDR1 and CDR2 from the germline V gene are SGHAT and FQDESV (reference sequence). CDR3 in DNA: TGTGCCAGCAGCTACCAGACTAGCGGGGGGAGGGATACGCAGTATTTT. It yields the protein CASSYQTSGGRDTQYF.

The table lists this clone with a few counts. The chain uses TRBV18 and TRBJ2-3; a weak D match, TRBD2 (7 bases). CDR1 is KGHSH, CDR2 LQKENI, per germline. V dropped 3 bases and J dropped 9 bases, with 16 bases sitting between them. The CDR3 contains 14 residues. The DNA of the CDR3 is TGTGCCAGCTCACCGGGAGGGGGTTTGGGCACGCAGTATTTT. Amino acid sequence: CASSPGGGLGTQYF.

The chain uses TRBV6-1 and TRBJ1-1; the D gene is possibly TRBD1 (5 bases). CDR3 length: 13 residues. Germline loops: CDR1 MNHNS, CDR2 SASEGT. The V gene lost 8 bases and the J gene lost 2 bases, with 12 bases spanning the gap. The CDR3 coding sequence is TGTGCCAGCTTCTGGACACCTAACACTGAAGCTTTCTTT. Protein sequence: CASFWTPNTEAFF.

In DNA form, the CDR3 reads TGTGCCAGCAGCCTCGGACAGCCCCCCTACGAGCAGTACTTC. Its translation: CASSLGQPPYEQYF. V usage is TRBV7-9 and J usage is TRBJ2-7; a possible D gene is TRBD1 (6 bases). The ends were cut back, 5 bases at V and 2 bases at J, with 13 bases in the middle. Per the germline V gene, CDR1 is SEHNR and CDR2 is FQNEAQ (reference sequence). This CDR3 is 14 amino acids long.

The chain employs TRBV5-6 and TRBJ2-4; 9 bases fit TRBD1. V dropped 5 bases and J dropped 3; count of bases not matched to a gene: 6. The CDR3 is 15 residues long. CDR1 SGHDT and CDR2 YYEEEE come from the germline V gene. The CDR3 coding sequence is TGTGCCAGCAGGTGGGGGACAGGGAACAAAAACATTCAGTACTTC. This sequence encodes CASRWGTGNKNIQYF.

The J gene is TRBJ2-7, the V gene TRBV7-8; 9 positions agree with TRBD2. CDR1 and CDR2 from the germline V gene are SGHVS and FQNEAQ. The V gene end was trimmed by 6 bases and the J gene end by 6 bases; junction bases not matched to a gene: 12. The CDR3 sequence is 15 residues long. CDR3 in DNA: TGTGCCAGCAGTTCCCGCCGGCTAGCGGGGTCCGAGCAGTACTTC. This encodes CASSSRRLAGSEQYF.

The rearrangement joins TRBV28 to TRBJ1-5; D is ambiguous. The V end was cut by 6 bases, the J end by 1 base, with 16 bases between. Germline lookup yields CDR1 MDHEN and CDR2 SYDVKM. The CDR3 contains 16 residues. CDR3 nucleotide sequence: TGTGCCAGCAGCGTCCTTGCTATGAGGAGCAATCAGCCCCAGCATTTT. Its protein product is CASSVLAMRSNQPQHF.

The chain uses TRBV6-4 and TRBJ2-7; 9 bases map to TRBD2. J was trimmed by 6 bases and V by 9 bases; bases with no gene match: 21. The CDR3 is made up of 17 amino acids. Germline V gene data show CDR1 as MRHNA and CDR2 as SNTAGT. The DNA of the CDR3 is TGTGCCAGAATTCCCCGCACGCCGGGACTAGCCGTGGCCGAGCAGTACTTC. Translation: CARIPRTPGLAVAEQYF.